The T cell receptor (beta chain) described here comes from a study of vaccination effects on CD4 cells after COVID-19. Before sequencing, viral peptide pools were used by the ViraFEST assay to expand antigen-specific CD4+ T cells. CD4+ T cells were isolated after less than 13 days of culture. Vaccine recipients had no previous SARS-CoV-2 infection; their nucleocapsid antibodies were negative. Profiling relied on immunoSEQ multiplex PCR, and the TCRdb table lists in-frame clones only, not all of them. The sample includes around 28,000 clones, around 80% of them seen just once. Germline CDR1 LGHDT, CDR2 YNNKEL (reference sequence). Trimming shortened V by 6 bases and J by 2 bases, and 17 bases separated the two germline ends. The CDR3 extends over 16 amino acids. On this clone itself: Its antigen remains unknown.

This specimen was CD4+ T cells from PBMCs cultured with SARS-CoV-2 spike peptides, taken before COVID-19 vaccination. The rearrangement joins TRBV3-1 (or the pseudogene TRBV3-2) to TRBJ2-4, with D perhaps assigned TRBD1 or TRBD2 (6 bases each). The TCR was taken from a human donor who received a COVID-19 vaccine. In DNA form, the CDR3 reads TGTGCCAGCAGTCCATATGGGGGGCGATCCAAAAACATTCAGTACTTC. It encodes CASSPYGGRSKNIQYF.